The 26 T cell receptor beta chains given below trace back to one sample, sequenced in a study of beta chain features in type 1 diabetes. Overall study findings and caveats: Shortening that was moderate but significant affected the TCRB CDR3s of Type 1 diabetes patients in all four CD4+ subsets.

Their antigens are not known. Sequenced material consisted of expressed TCRB transcripts (all of the isolated RNA was reverse transcribed). TCRdb keeps only in-frame clones here, not all; method: immunoSEQ multiplex PCR. The sample yields 640,000 or so clones, around an eighth seen once. Sequencing used naive CD4+ T cells from blood. The receptors were sampled from a man younger than 30 with type 1 diabetes.

This clone appeared a few times. The chain links TRBV30 to TRBJ2-3, with D perhaps matching TRBD2 (5 bases). CDR3 length equals 15 residues. Germline values: CDR1 GTSNPN, CDR2 SVGIG (reference sequence). The germline V and J ends were trimmed by 0 bases and 0 bases, with 10 bases remaining between them. CDR3 amino acids: CAWSVDGGSTDTQYF. The CDR3 region has the DNA TGTGCCTGGAGTGTAGACGGCGGGAGCACAGATACGCAGTATTTT. Combining the CDR3 with reference TRBV30 and TRBJ2-3 gives the whole variable domain SQTIHQWPATLVQPVGSPLSLECTVEGTSNPNLYWYRQAAGRGLQLLFYSVGIGQISSEVPQNLSASRPQDRQFILSSKKLLLSDSGFYLCAWSVDGGSTDTQYFGPGTRLTVL.

The chain carries TRBV4-1 and TRBJ1-1, with D tentatively TRBD1 (5 bases). The V gene's germline CDR1 is MGHRA and CDR2 YSYEKL. The CDR3 consists of 15 residues. V was shortened by 6 bases and J by 10 bases, with 24 bases between the two germline ends. CDR3 sequence reads: CASSPPHGGIVVAFF. CDR3 sequence (DNA): TGCGCCAGCAGTCCTCCCCATGGGGGGATTGTCGTAGCTTTCTTT.

This clone showed up just a few times. V usage is TRBV10-3 and J usage is TRBJ2-1, with TRBD1 matching 9 bases. Looked up from germline, CDR1 is ENHRY and CDR2 is SYGVKD. The length of the CDR3 is 17 residues. The trim removed 2 bases at V and 1 base at J, leaving 6 bases unmatched. CDR3 loop: CAISERTGVSSYNEQFF. DNA of the CDR3: TGTGCCATCAGTGAGCGGACAGGGGTGAGTTCCTACAATGAGCAGTTCTTC.

This clone was detected only a few times. The chain has TRBV6-5 and TRBJ2-6; D unclear. Trimming pared 5 bases from V and 4 bases from J, leaving 9 bases between. CDR1 and CDR2 (germline): MNHEY, SVGAGI. This CDR3 region has 14 residues. The CDR3 reads CASSEAHGANVLTF. CDR3 DNA: TGTGCCAGCAGTGAGGCCCACGGGGCCAACGTCCTGACTTTC.

This clone was detected only a few times. The chain has TRBV6-6 and TRBJ1-2; D remains ambiguous. The CDR3 loop spans 11 amino acids. Germline V CDR1 and CDR2: MNHNY, SVGAGI (reference sequence). V was clipped by 4 bases and J by 5 bases, with 5 bases between them. CDR3 in DNA: TGTGCCAGCAGTTCCCCGTATGGCTACACCTTC. It translates to CASSSPYGYTF.

This clone occurred a few times. V gene TRBV6-5 combines with J gene TRBJ2-1; 7 nucleotides line up with TRBD2. Germline CDR1 MNHEY, CDR2 SVGAGI. CDR3 length: 14 residues. J was trimmed by 5 bases and V by 8 bases; bases with no gene match: 9. CDR3 nucleotides: TGTGCCAGCTCGGGGACTATACAAGACAATGAGCAGTTCTTC. Translated: CASSGTIQDNEQFF.

This clone was seen more than once but under ten times. The CDR3 spells CASSPGDRSYGYTF. The CDR3 nucleotides are TGTGCCAGCAGCCCAGGGGACCGCAGCTATGGCTACACCTTC. The chain employs TRBV7-2 and TRBJ1-2; D might be TRBD1 (6 bases). The CDR3 loop spans 14 amino acids. Looked up from germline, CDR1 is SGHTA and CDR2 is FQGNSA. The V and J ends lost 5 bases and 4 bases respectively, with 14 bases between them.

This clone appeared a few times. Other DNA sequences in the same sample also yield this CDR3. This rearrangement joins TRBV7-9 to TRBJ2-5, with no clear D. The germline V gene has CDR1 SEHNR and CDR2 FQNEAQ (reference sequence). This CDR3 contains 11 residues. Trimming took off 5 bases at V and 5 bases at J, with 6 bases between the two ends. The CDR3 nucleotides are TGTGCCAGCAGCCTCACGGAGACCCAGTACTTC. As protein: CASSLTETQYF. The entire variable domain, with the rest obtained from reference TRBV7-9 and TRBJ2-5, is as follows: DTGVSQNPRHKITKRGQNVTFRCDPISEHNRLYWYRQTLGQGPEFLTYFQNEAQLEKSRLLSDRFSAERPKGSFSTLEIQRTEQGDSAMYLCASSLTETQYFGPGTRLLVL.

This clone was counted between two and nine times. The J gene is TRBJ1-2, the V gene TRBV7-9; D unclear. Looked up from germline, CDR1 is SEHNR and CDR2 is FQNEAQ (reference sequence). This CDR3 is 15 amino acids long. Trimming cost V 1 base and J 2 bases, with 11 bases left between them. CDR3: CASSLDLVTNYGYTF. DNA of the CDR3: TGTGCCAGCAGCTTAGATTTAGTCACCAACTATGGCTACACCTTC. Full variable domain (rest looked up from reference TRBV7-9 and TRBJ1-2): DTGVSQNPRHKITKRGQNVTFRCDPISEHNRLYWYRQTLGQGPEFLTYFQNEAQLEKSRLLSDRFSAERPKGSFSTLEIQRTEQGDSAMYLCASSLDLVTNYGYTFGSGTRLTVV.

The chain employs TRBV7-2 and TRBJ2-4; 7 nucleotides align to TRBD2. The CDR3 sequence is 16 residues long. Germline loops: CDR1 SGHTA, CDR2 FQGNSA. After removal of 8 bases from V and 0 bases from J, the junction contained 10 bases not matched to a gene. The CDR3 protein is CASAVGEGRAKNIQYF. The CDR3 DNA sequence: TGTGCCAGCGCGGTCGGGGAGGGGCGAGCCAAAAACATTCAGTACTTC.

This chain joins TRBV30 and TRBJ1-1; no clear D. CDR1 and CDR2 (germline): GTSNPN, SVGIG (reference sequence). The length of the CDR3 is 13 residues. V was trimmed by 1 base and J by 5 bases, leaving 11 bases between them. The CDR3 loop is CAWSGNPGTEAFF. Here the CDR3 DNA reads TGTGCCTGGAGTGGAAACCCGGGGACTGAAGCTTTCTTT.

The chain combines TRBV5-1 with TRBJ2-1, with 13 bases that match TRBD2. Losses at the gene ends were 4 bases for V and 1 base for J; bases not matched to a gene: 14. This CDR3 is built from 20 residues. Per germline, CDR1 SGHRS and CDR2 YFSETQ. The CDR3 loop reads CASSITGTSGIVDSYNEQFF. DNA of the CDR3: TGCGCCAGCAGCATCACTGGGACTAGCGGGATTGTCGATTCCTACAATGAGCAGTTCTTC.

J is TRBJ2-7 and V is TRBV21-1; the table's TRBD1 call for D was not verified on the DNA. TRBV21-1 is flagged as a pseudogene. The CDR3 is 14 amino acids. The CDR3 DNA sequence: TGTGCCAGCAGCAAAGTTGGCAGGACCTACGAGCAGTACTTC. Protein: CASSKVGRTYEQYF.

This clone was counted between two and nine times. Written as DNA, the CDR3 is TGTGCCAGCAGTATCCCGGACAGGGGGTGGTTCTTC. It yields the protein CASSIPDRGWFF. The chain links TRBV28 to TRBJ2-1; 10 bases match TRBD1. From germline, CDR1 is MDHEN and CDR2 SYDVKM. V was clipped by 5 bases and J by 15 bases; unmatched bases: 7. The CDR3 is made up of 12 amino acids.

There are a few counts of this clone. V and J are TRBV2 and TRBJ2-2; the D is unclear. Trimming took off 6 bases at V and 5 bases at J, with 13 bases between the two ends. The germline V gene encodes CDR1 SNHLY and CDR2 FYNNEI. The CDR3 loop spans 14 amino acids. In DNA form, the CDR3 reads TGTGCCAGCAGAGCGTCCCTATCAACCGGGGAGCTGTTTTTT. It yields the protein CASRASLSTGELFF.

There are many counts of this clone. CDR3 protein: CASSQLSTVGTQYF. The DNA of the CDR3 is TGTGCCAGCAGCCAACTGTCCACCGTGGGTACCCAGTACTTC. The chain joins TRBV14 to TRBJ2-5; D not certain. The V and J ends lost 2 bases and 8 bases respectively, with 15 bases between them. The CDR3 is 14 residues long. The germline V gene encodes CDR1 SGHDN and CDR2 FVKESK.

The chain links TRBV5-6 to TRBJ1-2, with D perhaps matching TRBD1 (5 bases). V was shortened by 2 bases and J by 2 bases, with 13 bases between the two germline ends. The germline V gene has CDR1 SGHDT and CDR2 YYEEEE. This CDR3 region has 15 residues. This CDR3 is CASSLGQSENYGYTF. CDR3 nucleotide sequence: TGTGCCAGCAGCTTAGGACAAAGTGAGAACTATGGCTACACCTTC.

This clone was observed a few times. This sequence joins TRBV6-1 and TRBJ1-5, with 7 positions matching TRBD1. Germline loops: CDR1 MNHNS, CDR2 SASEGT. V dropped 6 bases and J dropped 5; count of bases not matched to a gene: 7. The CDR3 runs to 14 residues. The CDR3 here is CASSTLQGDQPQHF. In DNA, the CDR3 is TGTGCCAGCAGCACCCTCCAGGGGGATCAGCCCCAGCATTTT.

The chain is built from TRBV28 and TRBJ1-1; D is unclear. Germline CDR1 MDHEN, CDR2 SYDVKM. The CDR3 covers 13 residues. Trimming cost V 7 bases and J 6 bases, with 15 bases left between them. CDR3 residues: CASIPPARAEAFF. In DNA, the CDR3 is TGTGCCAGCATCCCTCCCGCCCGGGCTGAAGCTTTCTTT.

The chain has TRBV7-2 and TRBJ2-2; D perhaps matches TRBD1 (5 bases). Germline CDR1 SGHTA, CDR2 FQGNSA. V was shortened by 2 bases and J by 4 bases, with 11 bases between the two germline ends. CDR3 size: 15 residues. The CDR3 is CASSLRQGITGELFF. The DNA for the CDR3 is TGTGCCAGCAGCTTACGGCAGGGAATCACCGGGGAGCTGTTTTTT.

The chain carries TRBV6-6 and TRBJ2-7; no definite D call. The ends were cut back, 0 bases at V and 1 base at J, with 10 bases in the middle. This CDR3 contains 15 residues. The germline V gene has CDR1 MNHNY and CDR2 SVGAGI (reference sequence). The CDR3 is CASSYSNQQSYEQYF. The CDR3 nucleotides are TGTGCCAGCAGTTACTCGAATCAACAGTCCTACGAGCAGTACTTC.

J is TRBJ1-1 and V is TRBV28, with TRBD1 identical over 10 bases. With V trimmed by 4 bases and J by 1 base, 12 bases remained unmatched. Germline V gene data show CDR1 as MDHEN and CDR2 as SYDVKM. This CDR3 has 18 residues. The CDR3 DNA reads TGTGCCAGCAGTTCCCACCACTCGGACAGGGGGAAGAACACTGAAGCTTTCTTT. Translated, it gives CASSSHHSDRGKNTEAFF.

The chain combines TRBV9 with TRBJ2-2; TRBD2 is a possible D gene (5 bases). The germline CDR1 and CDR2 sequences are SGDLS and YYNGEE. The CDR3 has 13 amino acids. Trimming shortened V by 7 bases and J by 8 bases, and 15 bases separated the two germline ends. CDR3 protein: CASGSTRSGELFF. Written as DNA, the CDR3 is TGTGCCAGCGGCAGCACTAGGTCGGGGGAGCTGTTTTTT.

The table lists this clone with a few counts. The chain couples TRBV6-5 to TRBJ1-1; 7 nucleotides match TRBD1. CDR3 length: 12 amino acids. The V gene end was trimmed by 4 bases and the J gene end by 10 bases; junction bases not matched to a gene: 6. From germline, CDR1 is MNHEY and CDR2 SVGAGI. The CDR3 here is CASSSPGGAAFF. The DNA for the CDR3 is TGTGCCAGCAGTTCCCCAGGGGGTGCAGCTTTCTTT.

This chain connects TRBV9 to TRBJ1-6; unclear D gene. Trimming removed 0 bases from V and 6 bases from J, with 13 bases in between. Germline V lookup: CDR1 SGDLS, CDR2 YYNGEE. The CDR3 spans 16 residues. CDR3 sequence (DNA): TGTGCCAGCAGCGTAGGAGGCAGAGGAATTAATTCACCCCTCCACTTT. Its protein is CASSVGGRGINSPLHF.

The chain combines TRBV4-3 with TRBJ1-5; D is perhaps TRBD1 (6 bases). V was clipped by 7 bases and J by 7 bases, with 17 bases between them. CDR1 is LGHNA and CDR2 is YSLEER in the germline V gene. The CDR3 sequence is 14 residues long. CDR3 in DNA: TGCGCCAGCACTCCGACTTGGGGGGGCCAGCCCCAGCATTTT. Residues: CASTPTWGGQPQHF.